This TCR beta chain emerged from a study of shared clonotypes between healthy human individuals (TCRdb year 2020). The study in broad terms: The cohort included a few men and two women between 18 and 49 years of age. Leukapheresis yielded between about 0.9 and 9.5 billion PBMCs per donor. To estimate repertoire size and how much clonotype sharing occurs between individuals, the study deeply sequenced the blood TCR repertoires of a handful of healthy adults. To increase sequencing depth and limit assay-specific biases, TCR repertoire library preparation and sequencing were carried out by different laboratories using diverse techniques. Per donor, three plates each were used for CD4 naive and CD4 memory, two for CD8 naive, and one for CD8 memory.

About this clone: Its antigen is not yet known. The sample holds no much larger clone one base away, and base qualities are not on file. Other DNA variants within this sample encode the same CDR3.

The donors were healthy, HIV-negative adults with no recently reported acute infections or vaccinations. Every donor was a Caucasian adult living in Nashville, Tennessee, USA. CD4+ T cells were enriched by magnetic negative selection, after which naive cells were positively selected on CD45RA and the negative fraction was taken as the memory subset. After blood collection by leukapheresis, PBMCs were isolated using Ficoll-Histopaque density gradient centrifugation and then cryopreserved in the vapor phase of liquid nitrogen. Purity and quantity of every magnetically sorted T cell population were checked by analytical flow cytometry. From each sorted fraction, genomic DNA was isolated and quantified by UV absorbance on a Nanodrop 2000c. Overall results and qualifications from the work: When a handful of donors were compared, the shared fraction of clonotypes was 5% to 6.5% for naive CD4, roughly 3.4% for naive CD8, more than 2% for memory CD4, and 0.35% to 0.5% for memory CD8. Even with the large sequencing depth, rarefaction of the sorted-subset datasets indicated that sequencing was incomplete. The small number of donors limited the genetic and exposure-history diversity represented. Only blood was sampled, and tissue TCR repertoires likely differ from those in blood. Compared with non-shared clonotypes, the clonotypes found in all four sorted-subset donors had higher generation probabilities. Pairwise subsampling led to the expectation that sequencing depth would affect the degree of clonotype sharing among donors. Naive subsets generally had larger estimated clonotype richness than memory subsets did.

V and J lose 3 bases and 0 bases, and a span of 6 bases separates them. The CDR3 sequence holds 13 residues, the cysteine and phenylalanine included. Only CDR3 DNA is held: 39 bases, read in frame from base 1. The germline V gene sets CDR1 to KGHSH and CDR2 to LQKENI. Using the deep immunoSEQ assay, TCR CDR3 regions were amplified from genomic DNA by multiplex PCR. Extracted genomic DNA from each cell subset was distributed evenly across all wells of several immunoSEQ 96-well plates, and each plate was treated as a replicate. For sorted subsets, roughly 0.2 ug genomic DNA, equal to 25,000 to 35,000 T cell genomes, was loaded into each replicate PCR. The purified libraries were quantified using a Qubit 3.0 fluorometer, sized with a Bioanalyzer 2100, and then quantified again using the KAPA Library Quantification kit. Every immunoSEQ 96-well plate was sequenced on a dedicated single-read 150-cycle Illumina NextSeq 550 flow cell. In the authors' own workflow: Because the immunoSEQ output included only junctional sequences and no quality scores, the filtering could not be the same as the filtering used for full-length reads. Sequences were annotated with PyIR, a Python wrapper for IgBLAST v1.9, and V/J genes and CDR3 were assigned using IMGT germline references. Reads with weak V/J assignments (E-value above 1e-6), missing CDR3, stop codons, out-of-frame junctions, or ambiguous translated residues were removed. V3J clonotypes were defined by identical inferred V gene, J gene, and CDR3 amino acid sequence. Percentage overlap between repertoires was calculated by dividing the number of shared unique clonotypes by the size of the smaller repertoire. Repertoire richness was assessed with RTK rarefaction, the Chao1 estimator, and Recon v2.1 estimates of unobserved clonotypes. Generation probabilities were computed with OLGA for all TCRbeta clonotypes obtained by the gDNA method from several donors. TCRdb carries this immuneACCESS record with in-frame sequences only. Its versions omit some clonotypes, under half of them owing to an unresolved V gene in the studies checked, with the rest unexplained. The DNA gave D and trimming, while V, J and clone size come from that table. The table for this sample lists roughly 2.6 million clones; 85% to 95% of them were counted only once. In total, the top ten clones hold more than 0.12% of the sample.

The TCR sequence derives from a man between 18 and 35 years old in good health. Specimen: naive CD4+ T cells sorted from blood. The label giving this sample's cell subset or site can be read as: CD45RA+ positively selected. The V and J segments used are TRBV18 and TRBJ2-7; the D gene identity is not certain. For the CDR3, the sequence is CASSPPSSYEQYF. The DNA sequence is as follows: TGTGCCAGCTCACCGCCGAGCTCCTACGAGCAGTACTTC.